These 28 T cell receptor beta chains were all obtained from the same sample, sequenced in a study of T cell changes during pregnancy in multiple sclerosis. Only in-frame clones appear in the TCRdb table, and some are missing; sequencing was by immunoSEQ multiplex PCR. The profile shows 45,000 to 55,000 clones, around 90% of them singletons. The material sequenced was CD4+ T cells from peripheral blood mononuclear cells, taken in the second trimester of pregnancy. The source is a female donor with multiple sclerosis, enrolled in a pregnancy study.

The rearrangement uses TRBV6-1 and TRBJ2-4; D unresolved. V lost 6 bases and J 0 bases, leaving 12 bases between the germline ends. CDR1 and CDR2 (germline): MNHNS, SASEGT. CDR3 length: 15 amino acids. CDR3 sequence: CASRLNHLAKNIQYF. As DNA, the CDR3 is TGTGCCAGCAGGCTAAATCATCTAGCCAAAAACATTCAGTACTTC.

The chain uses TRBV18 and TRBJ2-1, with 7 bases fitting TRBD2. Trimming at V came to 1 base and at J to 3 bases, leaving 3 bases not matched to a gene. The germline gives CDR1 KGHSH, CDR2 LQKENI. This CDR3 spans 15 amino acids. The DNA of the CDR3 is TGTGCCAGCTCACCACTAGCGGGTCACTACAATGAGCAGTTCTTC. This encodes CASSPLAGHYNEQFF.

The V call is TRBV6-1, the J call TRBJ1-1; unclear D gene. Germline CDR1 and CDR2: MNHNS and SASEGT. The CDR3 covers 13 residues. The V and J ends lost 4 bases and 0 bases respectively, with 6 bases between them. The CDR3: CASSGEMNTEAFF. DNA for the CDR3: TGTGCCAGCAGTGGAGAGATGAACACTGAAGCTTTCTTT.

This sequence joins TRBV6-1 and TRBJ2-2; 9 nucleotides line up with TRBD1. Germline V gene sequence: CDR1 MNHNS, CDR2 SASEGT. The CDR3 has 15 amino acids. V lost 5 bases and J lost 7; bases outside the gene matches: 8. CDR3 DNA sequence: TGTGCCAGCAGTCCCTACGACAGGGGGAACGGGGAGCTGTTTTTT. Translation gives CASSPYDRGNGELFF.

Of note for this clone: Other DNA sequences in the sample encode the same CDR3. The chain has TRBV18 and TRBJ1-5; 9 positions match TRBD1. Losses at the gene ends were 3 bases for V and 4 bases for J; bases not matched to a gene: 1. Germline CDR1 is KGHSH and CDR2 is LQKENI. This CDR3 is built from 14 residues. The chain's CDR3 is CASSPTGGNQPQHF. CDR3 in DNA: TGTGCCAGCTCACCGACAGGGGGAAATCAGCCCCAGCATTTT.

V usage is TRBV5-6 and J usage is TRBJ2-1, with 11 bases identical to TRBD2. The germline CDR1 and CDR2 sequences are SGHDT and YYEEEE. The CDR3 spans 19 residues. With V trimmed by 4 bases and J by 2 bases, 14 bases remained unmatched. The CDR3 loop is CASSPGRLAGGFAYNEQFF. DNA of the CDR3: TGTGCCAGCAGCCCCGGCCGGCTAGCGGGAGGTTTCGCCTACAATGAGCAGTTCTTC.

The rearrangement joins TRBV11-2 to TRBJ1-1; the D gene is possibly TRBD1 (6 bases). The CDR3 runs to 15 residues. With 5 bases removed from V and 5 bases from J, the gap between germline ends came to 18 bases. The V gene's germline CDR1 is SGHAT and CDR2 FQNNGV. For the CDR3, the DNA is TGTGCCAGCAGCCCACCACGGGGAGGGGGGACTGAAGCTTTCTTT. Translated, it gives CASSPPRGGGTEAFF.

J is TRBJ2-3 and V is TRBV4-2; 8 bases agree with TRBD2. The CDR3 is 18 amino acids. V shed 0 bases and J 2 bases; nucleotides not matched to a gene: 10. Germline CDR1 is LGHNA and CDR2 is YNFKEQ. The CDR3 here is CASSQEGYPAGATDTQYF. Written as DNA, the CDR3 is TGTGCCAGCAGCCAAGAAGGATACCCAGCGGGAGCCACAGATACGCAGTATTTT.

This clone was observed a single time. The rearrangement links TRBV12-5 to TRBJ1-1; maybe TRBD1 (5 bases). Germline V gene data show CDR1 as LGHNT and CDR2 as FRNRAP. Trimming took off 1 base at V and 5 bases at J, with 8 bases between the two ends. This CDR3 has 13 residues. The CDR3 sequence is CASGLDSGTEAFF. In DNA form, the CDR3 reads TGTGCTAGTGGTTTGGACTCAGGGACTGAAGCTTTCTTT.

As regards this clone: Compared with germline, one end of the junction differs, possibly owing to a read error. The chain carries TRBV27 and TRBJ2-5; 9 nucleotides line up with TRBD2. CDR1 is MNHEY, CDR2 SMNVEV, per germline (reference sequence). The CDR3 extends over 14 amino acids. CDR3 nucleotide sequence: TGTGCCAGCAGTTTTGACAGACAAACTAGCGGGTTGCACTTC. Encoded protein: CASSFDRQTSGLHF.

The V call is TRBV25-1, the J call TRBJ2-1; 7 nucleotides agree with TRBD1. Trimming at V came to 6 bases and at J to 10 bases, leaving 6 bases not matched to a gene. This CDR3 contains 12 residues. CDR1 is MGHDK, CDR2 SYGVNS, per germline. The CDR3: CASSPQGFEQFF. The DNA for the CDR3 is TGTGCCAGCAGCCCACAGGGGTTCGAGCAGTTCTTC.

This sequence joins TRBV11-2 and TRBJ2-7; 8 bases line up with TRBD1. This CDR3 is built from 14 residues. CDR1 is SGHAT and CDR2 is FQNNGV in the germline V gene. The V gene end was trimmed by 6 bases and the J gene end by 6 bases; junction bases not matched to a gene: 10. CDR3 region: CASSTYRGALEQYF. CDR3 bases: TGTGCCAGCAGTACCTACAGGGGGGCCCTCGAGCAGTACTTC.

This sequence joins TRBV9 and TRBJ2-2; 11 positions match TRBD2. This CDR3 has 16 residues. In germline, CDR1 is SGDLS, CDR2 YYNGEE. Trimming at V came to 3 bases and at J to 2 bases, leaving 3 bases not matched to a gene. The CDR3: CASSETSGTNTGELFF. In nucleotides, the CDR3 is TGTGCCAGCAGCGAGACTAGCGGGACAAACACCGGGGAGCTGTTTTTT.

This clone was seen just once. The genes are TRBV27 and TRBJ2-7; 14 positions match TRBD2. Per germline, CDR1 MNHEY and CDR2 SMNVEV (reference sequence). V gave up 5 bases and J gave up 6 bases; unmatched junction bases: 9. This CDR3 is built from 16 residues. The CDR3 DNA reads TGTGCCAGCAGTAAACTGACTAGCGGGAGGGCCAGCGAGCAGTACTTC. The encoded protein is CASSKLTSGRASEQYF.

This rearrangement joins TRBV18 to TRBJ2-2, with 9 bases matching TRBD1. V lost 3 bases and J lost 4; bases outside the gene matches: 9. The CDR3 loop spans 17 amino acids. Germline CDR1 is KGHSH and CDR2 is LQKENI. The DNA for the CDR3 is TGTGCCAGCTCACCCGCTCCCGGGACAGGGCGCACCGGGGAGCTGTTTTTT. Translating gives CASSPAPGTGRTGELFF.

This chain links TRBV28 with TRBJ2-7; 14 bases match TRBD2. The CDR3 has 15 amino acids. Germline CDR1 reads MDHEN; CDR2 reads SYDVKM. With 5 bases clipped from V and 8 bases from J, the junction kept 8 bases outside the gene matches. The CDR3 DNA reads as TGTGCCAGCAGTCGAGCCGGGACTAGCGGGAGAAAGCAGTACTTC. Protein sequence: CASSRAGTSGRKQYF.

The J gene is TRBJ2-1, the V gene TRBV4-1, with 8 bases identical to TRBD2. The CDR3 sequence is 16 residues long. V was pared by 0 bases and J by 4 bases, with 5 bases of the junction left unmatched. The germline gives CDR1 MGHRA, CDR2 YSYEKL. The CDR3 here is CASSQDLGLGYNEQFF. In nucleotides, the CDR3 is TGCGCCAGCAGCCAAGATCTGGGACTAGGGTACAATGAGCAGTTCTTC.

This clone showed up just a few times. The chain carries TRBV5-1 and TRBJ2-1, with 9 bases matching TRBD2. The V segment lost 4 bases and the J segment 6 bases; nucleotides outside the gene matches: 11. This CDR3 region has 16 residues. Germline V CDR1 and CDR2: SGHRS, YFSETQ. This chain's CDR3 is CASSPLAGARVNEQFF. CDR3 nucleotides: TGCGCCAGCAGCCCCTTAGCGGGAGCCCGGGTCAATGAGCAGTTCTTC.

The rearrangement joins TRBV6-5 to TRBJ2-7; perhaps TRBD2 as D (6 bases). V gave up 5 bases and J gave up 0 bases, with 11 bases separating them. CDR3 length equals 14 residues. Germline assignment: CDR1 MNHEY and CDR2 SVGAGI. CDR3 nucleotide sequence: TGTGCCAGCAGTAACCGGGACTTCTCCTACGAGCAGTACTTC. Translating gives CASSNRDFSYEQYF.

The chain joins TRBV7-2 to TRBJ2-7, with 9 positions matching TRBD2. The CDR3 is 15 residues long. The V gene's germline CDR1 is SGHTA and CDR2 FQGNSA. The junction had 6 bases not matched to a gene; V was cut back by 1 base and J by 5 bases. CDR3 protein: CASSLGSTSGNEQYF. The CDR3 DNA is TGTGCCAGCAGCTTAGGTTCGACTAGCGGTAACGAGCAGTACTTC.

The CDR3 coding sequence is TGTGCCAGCTCGCAGGGGTCGAACACTGAAGCTTTCTTT. It specifies CASSQGSNTEAFF. The chain couples TRBV18 to TRBJ1-1, with a tentative D call TRBD1 (6 bases). V lost 6 bases and J 1 base, leaving 9 bases between the germline ends. The CDR3 contains 13 residues. Germline values: CDR1 KGHSH, CDR2 LQKENI.

This clone is termed medium-sized (0.01 to 0.1%). V and J are TRBV29-1 and TRBJ1-5; 8 bases are a match to TRBD1. CDR1 is SQVTM and CDR2 is ANQGSEA in the germline V gene. V lost 8 bases to trimming and J lost 6 bases; unmatched junction nucleotides: 12. This CDR3 contains 14 residues. The CDR3 sequence is CSTSNGQGSQPQHF. The CDR3 nucleotides are TGCAGCACCAGTAATGGACAGGGAAGTCAGCCCCAGCATTTT.

This chain connects TRBV6-1 to TRBJ1-3, with D possibly being TRBD1 (5 bases). The CDR3 is 14 amino acids. Germline CDR1 is MNHNS and CDR2 is SASEGT. V dropped 6 bases and J dropped 4 bases, with 13 bases sitting between them. In DNA, the CDR3 is TGTGCCAGCAGACCCCAGGGAACAGGAAACACCATATATTTT. It yields the protein CASRPQGTGNTIYF.

J is TRBJ1-2 and V is TRBV28; D is undetermined. CDR1 MDHEN and CDR2 SYDVKM come from the germline V gene. V was pared by 6 bases and J by 4 bases, with 12 bases between. This CDR3 is built from 13 residues. The CDR3 loop is CASSTPPIYGYTF. The CDR3 DNA follows: TGTGCCAGCAGCACTCCACCAATCTATGGCTACACCTTC.

CDR3 residues: CASSFPRTRYTDTQYF. CDR3 bases: TGTGCCAGCAGTTTTCCACGGACTAGATACACAGATACGCAGTATTTT. This chain uses TRBV6-5 with TRBJ2-3; 7 bases agree with TRBD2. The CDR3 covers 16 residues. V lost 4 bases, J lost 2 bases, and 9 bases stayed unmatched. The germline V gene has CDR1 MNHEY and CDR2 SVGAGI.

The chain uses TRBV11-2 and TRBJ1-2, with D perhaps TRBD1 (6 bases). Germline V CDR1 and CDR2: SGHAT, FQNNGV. The CDR3 is 14 amino acids. Trimming removed 4 bases from V and 8 bases from J, with 17 bases in between. The CDR3 nucleotides read TGTGCCAGCAGCTCCCAAGGGGGTTCGGGAGGCTACACCTTC. Amino acid sequence: CASSSQGGSGGYTF. The full variable domain, rest sourced from reference TRBV11-2 and TRBJ1-2, is EAGVAQSPRYKIIEKRQSVAFWCNPISGHATLYWYQQILGQGPKLLIQFQNNGVVDDSQLPKDRFSAERLKGVDSTLKIQPAKLEDSAVYLCASSSQGGSGGYTFGSGTRLTVV.

V is TRBV4-1 and J is TRBJ1-1; 9 positions agree with TRBD1. The germline gives CDR1 MGHRA, CDR2 YSYEKL. The V and J ends lost 6 bases and 3 bases, in that order; junction bases with no gene match: 14. The CDR3 extends over 17 amino acids. The CDR3 reads CASRAGTGYFRDTEAFF. The CDR3 DNA sequence: TGCGCCAGCAGGGCCGGGACAGGGTATTTTAGGGACACTGAAGCTTTCTTT.

The chain has TRBV4-1 and TRBJ1-1, with 8 nucleotides matching TRBD1. Per the germline V gene, CDR1 is MGHRA and CDR2 is YSYEKL. With 4 bases clipped from V and 0 bases from J, the junction kept 13 bases outside the gene matches. The CDR3 spans 18 residues. This chain's CDR3 is CASSRTDPGQEMNTEAFF. CDR3 bases: TGCGCCAGCAGCCGAACCGACCCGGGACAGGAGATGAACACTGAAGCTTTCTTT.